The sample holds one count of the clone carrying this TCR beta chain. Its specificity is not known. This entry is derived from a study of T cell responses to AZD1222 COVID-19 vaccine. Overall study: Pooled samples include second doses given at about 4 or 12 weeks.

Regarding the study as a whole: Most donors were white British and more were female, and clonal diversity was possibly underestimated.

TCRdb keeps only in-frame clones here, not all; method: immunoSEQ multiplex PCR. The sample has tens of thousands of clones, around 86% seen once. The CDR3 extends over 17 amino acids. V lost 2 bases to trimming and J lost 3 bases, with 19 bases between them. CDR1 and CDR2 (germline): KGHSH, LQKENI. This chain uses TRBV18 with TRBJ1-1, with D possibly TRBD1 on 5 matching bases. This clonotype originated in an adult in good health. The input for sequencing was peripheral blood, taken on day 0 of AZD1222 vaccination. The CDR3 region has the DNA TGTGCCAGCTCACCAACCCGCCAGGGAGGGCTGCACACTGAAGCTTTCTTT. Translating gives CASSPTRQGGLHTEAFF.